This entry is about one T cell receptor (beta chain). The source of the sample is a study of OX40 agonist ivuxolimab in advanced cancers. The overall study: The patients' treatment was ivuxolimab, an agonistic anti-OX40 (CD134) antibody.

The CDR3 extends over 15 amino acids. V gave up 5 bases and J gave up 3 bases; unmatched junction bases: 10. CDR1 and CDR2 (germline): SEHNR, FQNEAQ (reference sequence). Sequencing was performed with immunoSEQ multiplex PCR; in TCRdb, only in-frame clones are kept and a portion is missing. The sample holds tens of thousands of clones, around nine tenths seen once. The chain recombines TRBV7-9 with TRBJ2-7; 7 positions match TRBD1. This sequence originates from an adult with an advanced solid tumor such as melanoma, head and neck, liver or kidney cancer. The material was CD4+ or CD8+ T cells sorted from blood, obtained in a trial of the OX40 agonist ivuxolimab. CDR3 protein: CASSLTGDPVYEQYF. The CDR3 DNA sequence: TGTGCCAGCAGCCTAACAGGGGACCCCGTCTACGAGCAGTACTTC.